These 25 T cell receptor beta chains came from one sample sequenced in a study of blood T cell repertoires in COVID-19. The assay was immunoSEQ multiplex PCR, and TCRdb's table has in-frame clones only and misses some. The sample consists of about 190,000 clones, over 75% of them appearing once. Sample: peripheral blood. All receptors come from a woman aged 45-65 years with acute or convalescent COVID-19.

The rearrangement uses TRBV7-2 and TRBJ1-2, with 10 bases aligning to TRBD1. V shed 3 bases, J shed 8 bases, and the junction held 3 bases outside the gene matches. The CDR3 has 13 amino acids. Germline V lookup: CDR1 SGHTA, CDR2 FQGNSA. CDR3 DNA sequence: TGTGCCAGCAGCTTGGGACAGGGGCGCGGCTACACCTTC. It is translated as CASSLGQGRGYTF.

This clone appeared a single time. J is TRBJ1-6 and V is TRBV5-4; D gene uncertain. The CDR3 runs to 16 residues. The V gene's germline CDR1 is SGHNT and CDR2 YYREEE (reference sequence). V dropped 4 bases and J dropped 7 bases, with 18 bases sitting between them. The CDR3 bases are TGTGCCAGCAGCGCCCGGTCCCGCTTAATCAATTCACCCCTCCACTTT. This sequence encodes CASSARSRLINSPLHF. The full variable domain, completed using reference TRBV5-4 and TRBJ1-6, is ETGVTQSPTHLIKTRGQQVTLRCSSQSGHNTVSWYQQALGQGPQFIFQYYREEENGRGNFPPRFSGLQFPNYSSELNVNALELDDSALYLCASSARSRLINSPLHFGNGTRLTVT.

This clone has just one count. The chain recombines TRBV9 with TRBJ1-2; weak D call: TRBD1 (6 bases). This CDR3 contains 13 residues. The germline V gene encodes CDR1 SGDLS and CDR2 YYNGEE. V shed 5 bases and J shed 5 bases, with 13 bases lying between them. DNA for the CDR3: TGTGCCAGCAGTGCCGGGACACGTTATGGCTACACCTTC. This encodes CASSAGTRYGYTF.

This chain connects TRBV19 to TRBJ2-1; 8 bases line up with TRBD1. The CDR3 loop spans 16 amino acids. Germline V gene sequence: CDR1 LNHDA, CDR2 SQIVND (reference sequence). Trimming cost V 5 bases and J 5 bases; bases outside gene matches: 11. The CDR3 nucleotides are TGTGCCAGTAGTCCCATTTGGGGGACAGGCGACAATGAGCAGTTCTTC. As protein: CASSPIWGTGDNEQFF.

V and J are TRBV19 and TRBJ2-4, with D perhaps TRBD1 (6 bases). CDR1 is LNHDA, CDR2 SQIVND, per germline (reference sequence). The CDR3 runs 13 residues. Trimming stripped 10 bases from V and 3 bases from J, with 13 bases between. DNA for the CDR3: TGTGCCACCTCAGGGGATGTCAAAAACATTCAGTACTTC. It yields the protein CATSGDVKNIQYF.

CDR3 in amino acids: CASSLSAGPRYNSPLHF. CDR3 bases: TGTGCCAGCAGCCTATCAGCGGGTCCCCGCTATAATTCACCCCTCCACTTT. V and J are TRBV7-2 and TRBJ1-6; D is unclear. Trimming pared 5 bases from V and 3 bases from J, leaving 17 bases between. Germline loops: CDR1 SGHTA, CDR2 FQGNSA. CDR3 length equals 17 residues.

The chain has TRBV4-3 and TRBJ2-1, with TRBD2 matching 14 bases. CDR1 and CDR2 (germline): LGHNA, YSLEER. This CDR3 comprises 15 residues. The junction had 4 bases not matched to a gene; V was cut back by 4 bases and J by 8 bases. The CDR3 DNA follows: TGCGCCAGCAGCCCCGGGACTAGCGGGAGTCATGAGCAGTTCTTC. It encodes CASSPGTSGSHEQFF.

The chain couples TRBV27 to TRBJ2-2, with 10 nucleotides matching TRBD1. Trimming at V came to 3 bases and at J to 2 bases, leaving 3 bases not matched to a gene. Germline V gives CDR1 MNHEY, CDR2 SMNVEV (reference sequence). CDR3 size: 16 residues. In DNA form, the CDR3 reads TGTGCCAGCAGTTTGGGACAGGGGTATAACACCGGGGAGCTGTTTTTT. Translated, it gives CASSLGQGYNTGELFF.

The rearrangement uses TRBV28 and TRBJ2-7; D perhaps matches TRBD2 (6 bases). V lost 3 bases and J 7 bases, leaving 13 bases between the germline ends. Germline V CDR1 and CDR2: MDHEN, SYDVKM. This CDR3 spans 13 amino acids. This chain's CDR3 is CASSLRGGGEQYF. DNA of the CDR3: TGTGCCAGCAGTTTGCGGGGAGGAGGAGAGCAGTACTTC.

The V gene is TRBV4-2, the J gene TRBJ2-4; D is undetermined. The V end lost 0 bases, the J end lost 3 bases, and 9 bases lay between the germline ends. The germline V gene has CDR1 LGHNA and CDR2 YNFKEQ. The CDR3 is 15 amino acids. CDR3 in DNA: TGTGCCAGCAGCCAAGAGGGCAGCTTCAAAAACATTCAGTACTTC. Encoded protein: CASSQEGSFKNIQYF.

As for this clone: Additional DNA sequences in this sample encode the identical CDR3. The chain joins TRBV19 to TRBJ1-2; D not resolved. Germline CDR1 and CDR2: LNHDA and SQIVND (reference sequence). Deletions cut 4 bases from V and 3 bases from J, with 9 bases between. The CDR3 contains 13 residues. DNA of the CDR3: TGTGCCAGTAGTAGGAGGGAGGACTATGGCTACACCTTC. This encodes CASSRREDYGYTF.

The V gene is TRBV29-1, the J gene TRBJ1-2; perhaps TRBD1 as D (6 bases). Germline CDR1 and CDR2: SQVTM and ANQGSEA. Trimming removed 4 bases at V and 4 bases at J, with 16 bases between. The CDR3 is 14 residues long. The CDR3 DNA reads as TGCAGCGTTGGATGGGGGGGGCGCCCCTATGGCTACACCTTC. Amino acids: CSVGWGGRPYGYTF.

The chain couples TRBV25-1 to TRBJ2-7, with D perhaps matching TRBD2 (5 bases). In germline, CDR1 is MGHDK, CDR2 SYGVNS. With 3 bases removed from V and 0 bases from J, the gap between germline ends came to 9 bases. CDR3 size: 14 residues. CDR3 bases: TGTGCCAGCAGTGATGGAGGCATCTCCTACGAGCAGTACTTC. It is translated as CASSDGGISYEQYF.

The J gene is TRBJ2-1, the V gene TRBV27; 7 positions match TRBD2. V lost 5 bases, J lost 6 bases, and 13 bases stayed unmatched. Per germline, CDR1 MNHEY and CDR2 SMNVEV (reference sequence). The CDR3 extends over 16 amino acids. CDR3 DNA sequence: TGTGCCAGCAGTCCAGACCGACTAGCTCTTCTCAATGAGCAGTTCTTC. Translation: CASSPDRLALLNEQFF.

This clone has only a few counts. V is TRBV3-1 (or the pseudogene TRBV3-2) and J is TRBJ1-2, with D uncertain. The germline V and J ends were trimmed by 0 bases and 4 bases, with 15 bases remaining between them. Germline-derived CDR1 and CDR2 are LGHDT and YNNKEL (reference sequence). CDR3 length equals 16 residues. The CDR3 DNA is TGTGCCAGCAGCCAAGATCGAACAGCAAGAACCTATGGCTACACCTTC. Its protein is CASSQDRTARTYGYTF.

The chain joins TRBV7-4 to TRBJ1-3, with D possibly matching TRBD1 (6 bases). Germline CDR1 SGHVT, CDR2 SQSDAQ. The CDR3 contains 17 residues. V lost 4 bases and J 2 bases, leaving 18 bases between the germline ends. Written as DNA, the CDR3 is TGTGCCAGCAGCTCCCGCAGGGGCGAACCGACTGGAAACACCATATATTTT. The encoded protein is CASSSRRGEPTGNTIYF.

The chain couples TRBV28 to TRBJ2-3; no clear D gene. This CDR3 contains 14 residues. CDR1 and CDR2 from the germline V gene are MDHEN and SYDVKM. V lost 5 bases and J 1 base, leaving 10 bases between the germline ends. CDR3 in DNA: TGTGCCAGCAGTACCCCGCAGGGCACAGATACGCAGTATTTT. This encodes CASSTPQGTDTQYF.

The chain couples TRBV7-2 to TRBJ2-1; TRBD2 agrees at 9 bases. The CDR3 sequence is 15 residues long. Germline CDR1 is SGHTA and CDR2 is FQGNSA. The trim removed 5 bases at V and 8 bases at J, leaving 10 bases unmatched. The CDR3 here is CASSTLRREGYEQFF. As DNA, the CDR3 is TGTGCCAGCAGCACCCTGCGGCGGGAGGGGTATGAGCAGTTCTTC.

J is TRBJ2-7 and V is TRBV18; TRBD2 matches at 10 bases. V trimming: 5 bases; J trimming: 7 bases; junction bases outside the gene matches: 14. CDR1 is KGHSH and CDR2 is LQKENI in the germline V gene. CDR3 length: 16 residues. CDR3 protein: CASSGTSASARGEQYF. The CDR3 DNA reads as TGTGCCAGCTCAGGGACTAGCGCCTCAGCGCGGGGAGAGCAGTACTTC.

The chain recombines TRBV7-2 with TRBJ2-2; 10 nucleotides match TRBD2. Germline V gene lookup returns CDR1 SGHTA and CDR2 FQGNSA. The CDR3 length is 16 residues. V was clipped by 5 bases and J by 6 bases; unmatched bases: 9. This chain's CDR3 is CASSTHLAGEAGELFF. The DNA of the CDR3 is TGTGCCAGCAGCACCCATCTAGCGGGAGAAGCCGGGGAGCTGTTTTTT.

The sample holds one count of this clone. The V and J genes are TRBV28 and TRBJ1-5, with 9 bases aligning to TRBD1. The CDR3 length is 14 residues. Trimming cost V 7 bases and J 7 bases; bases outside gene matches: 8. Germline V gives CDR1 MDHEN, CDR2 SYDVKM. The chain's CDR3 is CASTRDREGQPQHF. In nucleotides, the CDR3 is TGTGCCAGCACCCGGGACAGGGAAGGACAGCCCCAGCATTTT.

This chain connects TRBV15 to TRBJ2-7; D not certain. CDR1 LNHNV and CDR2 YYDKDF come from the germline V gene (reference sequence). V lost 0 bases and J lost 6, with 6 bases in between. This CDR3 is 12 amino acids long. Here the CDR3 DNA reads TGTGCCACCAGCAGAGACAGGTTCGAGCAGTACTTC. Amino acids: CATSRDRFEQYF.

This chain links TRBV28 with TRBJ2-5, with a tentative D call TRBD2 (6 bases). The germline V and J ends were trimmed by 5 bases and 1 base, with 14 bases remaining between them. Germline V gives CDR1 MDHEN, CDR2 SYDVKM. CDR3 length: 15 residues. CDR3 region: CASSHGGTAQETQYF. The CDR3 region has the DNA TGTGCCAGCAGTCACGGCGGGACGGCCCAAGAGACCCAGTACTTC.

The rearrangement links TRBV28 to TRBJ2-1, with D unclear. V lost 2 bases, J lost 12 bases, and 11 bases lay in between. This CDR3 region has 12 residues. Germline values: CDR1 MDHEN, CDR2 SYDVKM. The CDR3 reads CASSLRGVGQFF. CDR3 bases: TGTGCCAGCAGTTTAAGAGGTGTGGGGCAGTTCTTC.

This clone occurred once. At one end, the junction sequence differs from germline, possibly due to a read error. This chain joins TRBV28 and TRBJ1-5, with a weak D call TRBD1 (6 bases). The CDR3 contains 15 residues. Germline-derived CDR1 and CDR2 are MDHEN and SYDVKM. CDR3 DNA sequence: TGTGCCAGCAGGGTGACAGGACCGTCAAATCAACCCCAGCATTTT. This gives the protein CASRVTGPSNQPQHF. The variable domain in full, completed from reference TRBV28 and TRBJ1-5, reads DVKVTQSSRYLVKRTGEKVFLECVQDMDHENMFWYRQDPGLGLRLIYFSYDVKMKEKGDIPEGYSVSREKKERFSLILESASTNQTSMYLCASRVTGPSNQPQHFGDGTRLSIL.